These 8 T cell receptor beta chains came from one sample sequenced in a study of T cell responses to AZD1222 COVID-19 vaccine. Here immunoSEQ multiplex PCR was the method, and the copy in TCRdb shows in-frame clones only, minus some. The data show fewer than 140,000 clones, under 90% seen once. This specimen was peripheral blood, taken on day 0 of AZD1222 vaccination. Receptors were obtained from an adult in good health.

This chain links TRBV18 with TRBJ1-1; D perhaps matches TRBD1 (6 bases). Germline loops: CDR1 KGHSH, CDR2 LQKENI. V lost 4 bases and J 1 base, leaving 10 bases between the germline ends. The CDR3 is made up of 14 amino acids. The CDR3 DNA reads as TGTGCCAGCTCACAAGACAGGAGGAACACTGAAGCTTTCTTT. Residues: CASSQDRRNTEAFF. The complete variable domain, with remaining parts taken from reference TRBV18 and TRBJ1-1, reads NAGVMQNPRHLVRRRGQEARLRCSPMKGHSHVYWYRQLPEEGLKFMVYLQKENIIDESGMPKERFSAEFPKEGPSILRIQQVVRGDSAAYFCASSQDRRNTEAFFGQGTRLTVV.

V is TRBV3-1 (or the pseudogene TRBV3-2) and J is TRBJ2-2, with D tentatively TRBD1 (6 bases). This CDR3 comprises 16 residues. Trimming took 2 bases from V and 5 from J, leaving 15 bases between them. The germline gives CDR1 LGHDT, CDR2 YNNKEL (reference sequence). CDR3 in DNA: TGTGCCAGCAGCCAAAAAAAACAGGGTCAAACCGGGGAGCTGTTTTTT. This encodes CASSQKKQGQTGELFF.

The gene calls are TRBV5-1 and TRBJ1-1, with TRBD1 identical over 8 bases. V gave up 5 bases and J gave up 5 bases; unmatched junction bases: 2. This CDR3 has 12 residues. CDR1 and CDR2 from the germline V gene are SGHRS and YFSETQ. CDR3 residues: CASRTGGTEAFF. CDR3 nucleotide sequence: TGCGCCAGCAGAACAGGGGGGACTGAAGCTTTCTTT. Together with reference TRBV5-1 and TRBJ1-1, the CDR3 gives the full variable domain: KAGVTQTPRYLIKTRGQQVTLSCSPISGHRSVSWYQQTPGQGLQFLFEYFSETQRNKGNFPGRFSGRQFSNSRSEMNVSTLELGDSALYLCASRTGGTEAFFGQGTRLTVV.

The chain employs TRBV27 and TRBJ1-1; maybe TRBD1 (5 bases). Germline V lookup: CDR1 MNHEY, CDR2 SMNVEV (reference sequence). V lost 4 bases, J lost 5 bases, and 17 bases lay in between. The length of the CDR3 is 15 residues. The CDR3 DNA reads as TGTGCCAGCAGTTACACTTTGGGGGTTGGGACTGAAGCTTTCTTT. Protein: CASSYTLGVGTEAFF.

The chain couples TRBV2 to TRBJ1-5, with TRBD1 matching 8 bases. The CDR3 is 14 residues long. Germline V CDR1 and CDR2: SNHLY, FYNNEI. Unmatched junction bases numbered 8, after V lost 6 bases and J lost 7 bases. CDR3 sequence (DNA): TGTGCCAGCAGCGAATACAGGGGGGGGCAGCCCCAGCATTTT. Translation: CASSEYRGGQPQHF.

The rearrangement links TRBV5-1 to TRBJ2-3, with 8 bases that match TRBD2. The CDR3 totals 14 residues. After removal of 4 bases from V and 5 bases from J, the junction contained 6 bases not matched to a gene. From germline, CDR1 is SGHRS and CDR2 YFSETQ. CDR3 protein: CASSPGGGRDTQYF. The CDR3, as DNA: TGCGCCAGCAGCCCGGGAGGGGGGCGAGATACGCAGTATTTT.

The chain recombines TRBV5-1 with TRBJ2-3, with 10 bases identical to TRBD1. Germline CDR1 and CDR2: SGHRS and YFSETQ. This CDR3 comprises 16 residues. The ends lost 4 bases at V and 3 bases at J; junction bases unmatched: 8. This chain's CDR3 is CASSTPWDRGTDTQYF. CDR3 sequence (DNA): TGCGCCAGCAGCACCCCCTGGGACAGGGGTACAGATACGCAGTATTTT.

V gene TRBV7-8 combines with J gene TRBJ2-3; 8 bases are shared with TRBD2. Germline V CDR1 and CDR2: SGHVS, FQNEAQ. V shed 5 bases, J shed 1 base, and the junction held 14 bases outside the gene matches. The CDR3 has 18 amino acids. This CDR3 reads CASSPQAGDLLRTDTQYF. In DNA form, the CDR3 reads TGTGCCAGCAGCCCTCAAGCGGGAGACCTCCTTCGCACAGATACGCAGTATTTT.